Many counts were recorded for the clone carrying this T cell receptor beta chain. This specimen comes from a study of Graves' ophthalmopathy and Graves' hyperthyroidism. Amplified material comprised TCR beta CDR3 regions derived from RNA transcripts. HTBI primers were used in a first-round RT-PCR, which preceded a second-round multiplex PCR. TCRdb re-called the multiplex PCR reads with MiXCR, one entry per CDR3 protein. The sample records 680,000 or so distinct CDR3 sequences, approximately 21% being singletons. The clonotype comes from a young woman with stable Graves' hyperthyroidism. Some clones in this sample may be carry-over from other donors' samples. Sequencing was performed on peripheral blood.

The CDR3 sequence is CASSRLTSGSREQYF. The CDR3 coding sequence is TGTGCCAGCAGCCGCCTGACTAGCGGGAGTCGCGAGCAGTACTTC. The chain links TRBV7-2 to TRBJ2-7; 12 bases agree with TRBD2. This CDR3 region has 15 residues. Germline values: CDR1 SGHTA, CDR2 FQGNSA. With V trimmed by 5 bases and J by 6 bases, 8 bases remained unmatched.